These T cell receptor beta chains were read from a single sample in a study of T-cell reconstitution after alpha-beta-depleted transplantation in children. MiXCR, run by TCRdb on the PCR reads, gives a single entry per CDR3 protein. The data hold 400,000 to 500,000 distinct CDR3 sequences, with 9.5% to 13% observed a single time. The material was PBMCs from the stem cell graft donor, obtained from the stem cell graft. The source is a human donor who donated a stem cell graft to a child with acute myeloid leukemia. The CDR3 runs from the conserved cysteine through the conserved F or W. Each record gives: CDR3 DNA, CDR3 protein, clone size, V gene, CDR3 length, D gene, J gene. D genes are given only for firm matches. Not all rows give a size; the values are once, few, many and, for expanded clones, a class.

TGTGCCATCAGTGAGTCGATTGGTATAGGCGAAGAATTAATCTACGAGCAGTACTTC CAISESIGIGEELIYEQYF . TRBV10-3 19 . TRBJ2-7
TGCAGTGCTAGACGCGGGGGGCCTATTAGCACAGATACGCAGTATTTT CSARRGGPISTDTQYF many TRBV20-1 16 TRBD2 TRBJ2-3
TGTGCCAGCAGCCCCGTGGGGGGAGGTGAAAAACTGTTTTTT CASSPVGGGEKLFF few TRBV5-5 14 . TRBJ1-4
TGTGCCAGCAGCTTGAGAGGGGATAATTCACCCCTCCACTTT CASSLRGDNSPLHF . TRBV5-5 14 . TRBJ1-6
TGCAGCGCTATCCGACAGGGGGCATACAATGAGCAGTTCTTC CSAIRQGAYNEQFF few TRBV29-1 14 TRBD1 TRBJ2-1
TGTGCCAGCGCTAACGGACTGGGGGATGGCTACACCTTC CASANGLGDGYTF many TRBV5-4 13 . TRBJ1-2
TGTGCCAGCAGCCCGGGACAGGGTCCCCACGAGCAGTACTTC CASSPGQGPHEQYF . TRBV7-9 14 TRBD1 TRBJ2-7
TGTGCCAGCAGAACGGGCTATAAGGGTCAAGAGACCCAGTACTTC CASRTGYKGQETQYF . TRBV12-3/TRBV12-4 15 . TRBJ2-5
TGTGCCATCAGTGACCAGACCCAGACCGGGGAGCTGTTTTTT CAISDQTQTGELFF . TRBV10-3 14 . TRBJ2-2
TGTGCTAGTGCCCCTAAGGGGGCTAGCGACACCGGGGAGCTGTTTTTT CASAPKGASDTGELFF few TRBV12-5 16 . TRBJ2-2
TGCGCCAGCAGTAGGGTAGCAACACAAGAGACCCAGTACTTC CASSRVATQETQYF . TRBV5-1 14 . TRBJ2-5
TGTGCCAGCAGCACAACGTGGGGTAGTAGGAGAAACAATGAGCAGTTCTTC CASSTTWGSRRNNEQFF . TRBV9 17 . TRBJ2-1
TGTGCCAGCAGTTCCATGACAGGGCAAAGGGGAAAACTGTTTTTT CASSSMTGQRGKLFF many TRBV27 15 TRBD1 TRBJ1-4
TGTGCCAGCACTTCGGGGACAGGGGGGAACGGGGAGCTGTTTTTT CASTSGTGGNGELFF . TRBV27 15 TRBD1 TRBJ2-2
TGTGCCAGCGGGATGGGTGGAGAGACCCAGTACTTC CASGMGGETQYF . TRBV2 12 . TRBJ2-5
TGTGCCAGCAGTGAAGGGAGCGAACCCACCTACGAGCAGTACTTC CASSEGSEPTYEQYF . TRBV6-1 15 . TRBJ2-7
TGTGCCATCAGTGGGGGGGTAGCGGGAGGGACCTACGAGCAGTACTTC CAISGGVAGGTYEQYF many TRBV10-3 16 TRBD2 TRBJ2-7
TGTGCCAGCTCACCCCCGAGGCAGCAAGAGACCCAGTACTTC CASSPPRQQETQYF . TRBV18 14 . TRBJ2-5
TGCAGCGTGGGTACAGGGCCCTATCAGCCCCAGCATTTT CSVGTGPYQPQHF few TRBV29-1 13 . TRBJ1-5
TGCGCCAGCAGCGCCCCCAGCAATGAGCAGTTCTTC CASSAPSNEQFF many TRBV5-1 12 . TRBJ2-1
TGCAGTGCTAGAGATCCAGGTACCAATCAGCCCCAGCATTTT CSARDPGTNQPQHF few TRBV20-1 14 . TRBJ1-5
TGTGCCAGCAGAGACAGTGGGAACACCGGGGAGCTGTTTTTT CASRDSGNTGELFF . TRBV7-3 14 . TRBJ2-2
TGCGCCAGCAGCTCCGTAACCGGACAGGCAGGGGATACGCAGTATTTT CASSSVTGQAGDTQYF many TRBV5-1 16 TRBD1 TRBJ2-3
TGCGCCAGCAGCTTATCGTCTAGCGGGAGGGCGTCGGGAGAGACCCAGTACTTC CASSLSSSGRASGETQYF few TRBV5-1 18 TRBD2 TRBJ2-5
TGCGCCAGCAGCCAGATCACAGGGTCAGGGGCCAACGTCCTGACTTTC CASSQITGSGANVLTF . TRBV4-3 16 . TRBJ2-6
TGTGCCAGCAGCCGTGGGGGACTAGCGGGACAAGAGACCCAGTACTTC CASSRGGLAGQETQYF . TRBV3-1 16 TRBD2 TRBJ2-5
TGTGCCAGCAGTTCTGCCTCGGGTCACAGCACTGAAGCTTTCTTT CASSSASGHSTEAFF many TRBV12-3/TRBV12-4 15 . TRBJ1-1
TGTGCCTTAAACAATGCCCCCGCCTACGAGCAGTACTTC CALNNAPAYEQYF . TRBV30 13 . TRBJ2-7
TGCAGTGCTATCTCGCGGGGACTATACAATGAGCAGTTCTTC CSAISRGLYNEQFF few TRBV20-1 14 TRBD2 TRBJ2-1
TGTGCCAGCAGTCAGTACGGGACACAAGGGGCCACAGATACGCAGTATTTT CASSQYGTQGATDTQYF many TRBV6-1 17 . TRBJ2-3
TGTGCCAGCAGCCGAACAGGGTTGGGTGGAAACACCATATATTTT CASSRTGLGGNTIYF few TRBV14 15 . TRBJ1-3
TGTGCTAGTGGTCTCAGTCGAGATACGCAGTATTTT CASGLSRDTQYF . TRBV12-5 12 . TRBJ2-3
TGTGCCGTAGCGTCGGAGGGGAGAGAGACCCAGTACTTC CAVASEGRETQYF few TRBV10-3 13 . TRBJ2-5
TGTGCCACACAACCTTTAAAACAGGGGGCTTTGGTCGAGCAGTACTTC CATQPLKQGALVEQYF . TRBV7-9 16 TRBD1 TRBJ2-7
TGTGCCAGCAGCGTCGGAGGGTCCGGCTACACCTTC CASSVGGSGYTF few TRBV9 12 . TRBJ1-2
TGTGCCTTCACTCCCGATGGGAGGAACACTGAAGCTTTCTTT CAFTPDGRNTEAFF . TRBV30 14 . TRBJ1-1
TGCAGTGCGGGTGGCGTTCCAAGGTCACCCCTCCACTTT CSAGGVPRSPLHF . TRBV20-1 13 . TRBJ1-6
TGTGCCAGCAGTTCCAACAGGGGGGGCACAGATACGCAGTATTTT CASSSNRGGTDTQYF . TRBV12-3/TRBV12-4 15 TRBD1 TRBJ2-3
TGCAGCGTAGAAGCGGGAGGGCGTCTGAACGAGCAGTACTTC CSVEAGGRLNEQYF . TRBV29-1 14 TRBD2 TRBJ2-7
TGTGCCAGCAGTTCCACAGGGTATGACTACGAGCAGTACTTC CASSSTGYDYEQYF few TRBV6-2/TRBV6-3 14 . TRBJ2-7
TGTGCCAGCAGTGAACAGGGGGAATACAATGAGCAGTTCTTC CASSEQGEYNEQFF . TRBV6-1 14 TRBD1 TRBJ2-1
TGCGCCAGCAGCTTGGGGCAGGGACAGGGGGCTCGAGAGACCCAGTACTTC CASSLGQGQGARETQYF few TRBV5-1 17 TRBD1 TRBJ2-5
TGTGCCAGCAGTTTGAGGCAGGGCGGTAATCAGCCCCAGCATTTT CASSLRQGGNQPQHF . TRBV12-3/TRBV12-4 15 . TRBJ1-5
TGTGCCAGCAGCTTAGCCAGTAACACAGATACGCAGTATTTT CASSLASNTDTQYF few TRBV7-6 14 . TRBJ2-3
TGTGCCAGCAGTTTATTGCCAGGGGCTGGAAACACCATATATTTT CASSLLPGAGNTIYF many TRBV28 15 . TRBJ1-3